The 3 T cell receptor beta chains listed next were all sequenced from one sample in a study of blood T cells in healthy people across ages. Then a second PCR, running roughly 7 to 11 cycles, was carried out with a sample-barcoded 5' primer and a J-beta primer mix. TCRdb independently ran MiXCR on the 5' RACE reads; one entry per CDR3 protein. Of some 1.4 million distinct CDR3 sequences listed, 42% are singletons. Material: blood. The source is a woman aged 18-29 years in good health.

The chain combines TRBV6-5 with TRBJ1-2; a possible D gene is TRBD1 (6 bases). With 0 bases removed from V and 4 bases from J, the gap between germline ends came to 12 bases. The CDR3 covers 15 residues. Germline values: CDR1 MNHEY, CDR2 SVGAGI. The CDR3 nucleotides read TGTGCCAGCAGTTACTCGAGGCGGGGGGCCTATGGCTACACCTTC. It is translated as CASSYSRRGAYGYTF.

The CDR3 region is CASSTSGNGYTF. The DNA of the CDR3 is TGTGCCTCCAGCACCTCAGGCAATGGCTACACCTTC. The V and J genes are TRBV30 and TRBJ1-2; the D is unclear. With 7 bases removed from V and 6 bases from J, the gap between germline ends came to 15 bases. Germline CDR1 GTSNPN, CDR2 SVGIG (reference sequence). The CDR3 totals 12 residues.

V is TRBV12-3 or TRBV12-4 and J is TRBJ2-7, with D perhaps assigned TRBD1 or TRBD2 (5 bases each). The CDR3 runs 13 residues. The V end was cut by 1 base, the J end by 6 bases, with 10 bases between. CDR3 in amino acids: CASSLVGVREQYF. The CDR3 DNA reads as TGTGCCAGCAGTTTAGTGGGGGTTCGCGAGCAGTACTTC.